The rows below give T cell receptor beta chains drawn from one sample of a study of Ad26.COV2.S vaccination and SARS-CoV-2 variants. TCRdb's table, derived via immunoSEQ multiplex PCR, lists solely in-frame clones and lacks some. Altogether 350,000 to 400,000 clones are present, about nine tenths being singletons, with the ten largest covering 3.5%. The specimen was peripheral blood, collected in a trial of Ad26.COV2.S vaccine versus placebo. These receptors all come from a person aged 18-60 years who received the Ad26.COV2.S COVID-19 vaccine or a placebo. Both conserved end residues are part of each CDR3. Fields, in order: D gene, CDR3 length, V gene, J gene, clone size, CDR3 DNA, CDR3 protein. The D gene is left open where the match is weak. Where a row states a size, it is once, few, many or the class of an expanded clone; other rows omit it.

>-|12|TRBV5-8|TRBJ1-1|-
TGTGCCAGCAGCTTGATTAACACTGAAGCTTTCTTT
CASSLINTEAFF
>TRBD1|16|TRBV4-1|TRBJ1-2|-
TGCGCCAGCAGCCAAGATCCGGGACAGGTTAACTATGGCTACACCTTC
CASSQDPGQVNYGYTF
>-|12|TRBV12-3/TRBV12-4|TRBJ2-7|-
TGTGCCAGCAGTTTAAATCTCTCTGAGCAGTACTTC
CASSLNLSEQYF
>-|13|TRBV12-3/TRBV12-4|TRBJ1-1|once
TGTGCCAGCAGTTTTGGACGGGCCACTGAAGCTTTCTTT
CASSFGRATEAFF
>-|14|TRBV4-1|TRBJ1-5|-
TGCGCCAGCAGCCAAGTTTATAGCAATCAGCCCCAGCATTTT
CASSQVYSNQPQHF
>-|15|TRBV4-2|TRBJ2-7|once
TGTGCCAGCAGCCAAGAATTCGGGATCTCCTACGAGCAGTACTTC
CASSQEFGISYEQYF
>TRBD1|14|TRBV5-1|TRBJ2-3|few
TGCGCCAGCAGCTTGTCAGGGGGAACAGATACGCAGTATTTT
CASSLSGGTDTQYF
>TRBD2|17|TRBV9|TRBJ2-3|-
TGTGCCAGCAGCGTAGTAGGGGCGGGGGGCCTCACAGATACGCAGTATTTT
CASSVVGAGGLTDTQYF
>TRBD1|13|TRBV2|TRBJ2-7|-
TGTGCCAATTCGGGACAGAACCCATACGAGCAGTACTTC
CANSGQNPYEQYF
>-|14|TRBV6-5|TRBJ1-6|-
TGTGCCAGCAGACTAGATCCGACCAATTCACCCCTCCACTTT
CASRLDPTNSPLHF
>-|15|TRBV6-5|TRBJ1-6|-
TGTGCCAGCAAAACAGGGATCTTCTTTAGGTCACCCCTCCACTTT
CASKTGIFFRSPLHF
>-|14|TRBV5-1|TRBJ2-3|-
TGCGCCAGCAGCTTACGACAGGTAACAGATACGCAGTATTTT
CASSLRQVTDTQYF
>-|14|TRBV7-9|TRBJ1-1|-
TGTGCCAGCAGTTCACAGGGACGGAGCACTGAAGCTTTCTTT
CASSSQGRSTEAFF
>-|13|TRBV6-5|TRBJ2-7|few
TGTGCCAGCAGTTACTCCCCCTCCTACGAGCAGTACTTC
CASSYSPSYEQYF
>-|15|TRBV5-4|TRBJ2-5|few
TGTGCCAGCAGCTTGGGTAGCAGGGGTGGAGAGACCCAGTACTTC
CASSLGSRGGETQYF
>TRBD1|17|TRBV19|TRBJ1-2|-
TGTGCCAGTAGTCCTATGGGACAGGGCTTTTCTAACTATGGCTACACCTTC
CASSPMGQGFSNYGYTF
>-|12|TRBV29-1|TRBJ1-2|-
TGCAGCGTTGAAGATCTTTTTTACCAGGACACCTTC
CSVEDLFYQDTF
>-|14|TRBV6-5|TRBJ1-4|-
TGTGCCAGCAGTCGGGGGGCCACTAATGAAAAACTGTTTTTT
CASSRGATNEKLFF
>-|12|TRBV2|TRBJ1-1|-
TGTGCCAGCAGTGTCGTGAACACTGAAGCTTTCTTT
CASSVVNTEAFF
>-|16|TRBV21-1|TRBJ1-5|-
TGTGCCAGCAGCAAAGATCGTTTAGTTTTCGGTCAGCCCCAGCATTTT
CASSKDRLVFGQPQHF
>-|14|TRBV19|TRBJ1-6|-
TGTGCCAGTACCCTCCAGGGACTTAGATCACCCCTCCACTTT
CASTLQGLRSPLHF